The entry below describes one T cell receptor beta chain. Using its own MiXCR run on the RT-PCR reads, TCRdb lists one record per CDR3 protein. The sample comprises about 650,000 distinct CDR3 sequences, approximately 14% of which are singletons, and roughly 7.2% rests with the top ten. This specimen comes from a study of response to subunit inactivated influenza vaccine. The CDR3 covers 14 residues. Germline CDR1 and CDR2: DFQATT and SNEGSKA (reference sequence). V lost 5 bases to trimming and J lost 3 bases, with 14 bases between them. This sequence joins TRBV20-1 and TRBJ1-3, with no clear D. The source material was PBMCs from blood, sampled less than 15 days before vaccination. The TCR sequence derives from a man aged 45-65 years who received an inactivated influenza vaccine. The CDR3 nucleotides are TGCAGTGCTGACGGCGAAAACCTTGGAAACACCATATATTTT. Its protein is CSADGENLGNTIYF.